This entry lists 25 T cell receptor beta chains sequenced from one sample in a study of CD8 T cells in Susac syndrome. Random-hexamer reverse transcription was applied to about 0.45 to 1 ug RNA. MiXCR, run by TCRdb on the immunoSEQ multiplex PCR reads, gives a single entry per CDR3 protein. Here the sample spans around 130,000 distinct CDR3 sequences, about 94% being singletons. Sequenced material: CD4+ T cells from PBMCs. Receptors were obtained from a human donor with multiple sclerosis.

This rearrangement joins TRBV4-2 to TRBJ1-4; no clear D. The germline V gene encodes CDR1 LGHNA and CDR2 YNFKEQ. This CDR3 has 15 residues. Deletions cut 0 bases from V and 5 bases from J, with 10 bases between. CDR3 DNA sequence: TGTGCCAGCAGCCAAGATCAGGCAGGAAATGAAAAACTGTTTTTT. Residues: CASSQDQAGNEKLFF.

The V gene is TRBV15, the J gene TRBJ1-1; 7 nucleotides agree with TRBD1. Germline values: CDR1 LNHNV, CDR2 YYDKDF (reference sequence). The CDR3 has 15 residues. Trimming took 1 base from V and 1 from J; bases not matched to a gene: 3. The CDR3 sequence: CATSRGGTANTEAFF. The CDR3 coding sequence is TGTGCCACCAGCAGAGGAGGGACAGCGAACACTGAAGCTTTCTTT.

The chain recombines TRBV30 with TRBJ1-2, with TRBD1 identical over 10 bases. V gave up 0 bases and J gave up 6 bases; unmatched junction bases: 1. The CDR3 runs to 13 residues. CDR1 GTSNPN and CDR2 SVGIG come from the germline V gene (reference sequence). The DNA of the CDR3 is TGTGCCTGGAGTGTAGACAGGGGGCATGGCTACACCTTC. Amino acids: CAWSVDRGHGYTF.

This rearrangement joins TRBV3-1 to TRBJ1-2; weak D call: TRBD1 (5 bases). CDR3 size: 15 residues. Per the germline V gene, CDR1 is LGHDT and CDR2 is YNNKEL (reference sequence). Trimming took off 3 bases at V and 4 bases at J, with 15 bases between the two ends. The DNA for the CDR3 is TGTGCCAGCAGCCAGGCCTCTCGGGGCCGCTATGGCTACACCTTC. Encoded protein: CASSQASRGRYGYTF.

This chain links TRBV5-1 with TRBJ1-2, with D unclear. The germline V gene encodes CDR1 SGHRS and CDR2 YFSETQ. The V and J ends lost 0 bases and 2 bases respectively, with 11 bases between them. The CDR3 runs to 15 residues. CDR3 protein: CASSLGLTGNYGYTF. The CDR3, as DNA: TGCGCCAGCAGCTTGGGATTGACCGGCAACTATGGCTACACCTTC.

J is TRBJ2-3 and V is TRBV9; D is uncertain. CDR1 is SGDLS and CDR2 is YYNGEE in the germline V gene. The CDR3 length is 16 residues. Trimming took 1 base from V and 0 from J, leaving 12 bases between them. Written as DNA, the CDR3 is TGTGCCAGCAGCGTACCCCTGGAGACTAGCACAGATACGCAGTATTTT. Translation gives CASSVPLETSTDTQYF.

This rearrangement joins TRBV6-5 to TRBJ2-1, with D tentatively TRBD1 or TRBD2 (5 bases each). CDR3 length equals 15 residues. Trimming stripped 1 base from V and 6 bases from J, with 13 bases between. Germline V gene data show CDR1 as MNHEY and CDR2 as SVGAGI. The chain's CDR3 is CASSYLPRGLNEQFF. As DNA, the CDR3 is TGTGCCAGCAGTTACTTGCCCCGGGGCCTCAATGAGCAGTTCTTC.

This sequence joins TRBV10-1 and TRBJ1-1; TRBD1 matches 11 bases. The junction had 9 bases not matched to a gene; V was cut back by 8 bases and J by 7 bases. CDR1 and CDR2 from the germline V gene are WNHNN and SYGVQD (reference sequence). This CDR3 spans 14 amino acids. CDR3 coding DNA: TGCGCCAGCCGAGAGGGACAGGGGGTGAATGAAGCTTTCTTT. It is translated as CASREGQGVNEAFF.

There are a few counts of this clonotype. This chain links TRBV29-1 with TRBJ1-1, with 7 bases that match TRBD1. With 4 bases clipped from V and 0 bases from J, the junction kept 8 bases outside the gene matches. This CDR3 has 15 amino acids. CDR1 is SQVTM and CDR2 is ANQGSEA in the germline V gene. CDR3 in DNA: TGCAGCGTTGCGCCTACGGGACAGATGAACACTGAAGCTTTCTTT. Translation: CSVAPTGQMNTEAFF. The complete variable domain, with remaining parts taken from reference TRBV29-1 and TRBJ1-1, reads SAVISQKPSRDICQRGTSLTIQCQVDSQVTMMFWYRQQPGQSLTLIATANQGSEATYESGFVIDKFPISRPNLTFSTLTVSNMSPEDSSIYLCSVAPTGQMNTEAFFGQGTRLTVV.

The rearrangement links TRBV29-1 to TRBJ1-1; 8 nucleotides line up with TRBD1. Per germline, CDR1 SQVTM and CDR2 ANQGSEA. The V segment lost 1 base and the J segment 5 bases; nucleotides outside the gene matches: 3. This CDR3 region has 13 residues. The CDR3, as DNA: TGCAGCGTTGAAGGTGACAGGGGAACTGAAGCTTTCTTT. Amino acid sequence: CSVEGDRGTEAFF.

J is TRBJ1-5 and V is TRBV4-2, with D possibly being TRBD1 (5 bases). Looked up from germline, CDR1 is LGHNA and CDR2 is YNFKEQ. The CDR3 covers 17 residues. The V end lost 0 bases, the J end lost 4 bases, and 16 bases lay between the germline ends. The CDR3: CASSQEHHRFPNQPQHF. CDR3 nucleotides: TGTGCCAGCAGCCAAGAGCACCACAGGTTTCCAAATCAGCCCCAGCATTTT.

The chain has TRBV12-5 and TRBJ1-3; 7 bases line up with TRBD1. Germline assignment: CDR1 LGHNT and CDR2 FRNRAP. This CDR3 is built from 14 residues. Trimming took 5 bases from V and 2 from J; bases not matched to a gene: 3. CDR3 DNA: TGTGCTAGTGGTACCGGGACAGCTGGAAACACCATATATTTT. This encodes CASGTGTAGNTIYF.

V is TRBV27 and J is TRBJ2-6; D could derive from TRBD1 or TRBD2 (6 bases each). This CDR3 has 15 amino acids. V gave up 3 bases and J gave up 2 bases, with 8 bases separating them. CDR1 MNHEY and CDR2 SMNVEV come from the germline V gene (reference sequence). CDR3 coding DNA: TGTGCCAGCAGTTTTGGGGGGCCTGGGGCCAACGTCCTGACTTTC. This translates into CASSFGGPGANVLTF.

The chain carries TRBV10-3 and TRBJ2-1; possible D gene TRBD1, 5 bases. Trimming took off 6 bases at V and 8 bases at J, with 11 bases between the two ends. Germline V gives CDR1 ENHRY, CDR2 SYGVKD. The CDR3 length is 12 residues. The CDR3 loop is CAIRAQGDEQFF. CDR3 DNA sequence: TGTGCCATCAGAGCGCAGGGTGATGAGCAGTTCTTC.

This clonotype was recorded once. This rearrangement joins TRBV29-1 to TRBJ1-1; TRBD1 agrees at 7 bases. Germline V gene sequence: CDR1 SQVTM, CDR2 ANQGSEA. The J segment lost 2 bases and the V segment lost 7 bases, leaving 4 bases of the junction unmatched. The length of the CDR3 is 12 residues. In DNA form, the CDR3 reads TGCAGCGCCGGGACAGCTAACACTGAAGCTTTCTTT. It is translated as CSAGTANTEAFF.

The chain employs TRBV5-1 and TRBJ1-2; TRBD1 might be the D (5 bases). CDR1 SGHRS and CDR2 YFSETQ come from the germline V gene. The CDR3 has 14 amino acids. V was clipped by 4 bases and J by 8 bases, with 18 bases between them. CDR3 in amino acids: CASSLTGDPWGYTF. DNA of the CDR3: TGCGCCAGCAGCCTAACAGGAGACCCTTGGGGCTACACCTTC.

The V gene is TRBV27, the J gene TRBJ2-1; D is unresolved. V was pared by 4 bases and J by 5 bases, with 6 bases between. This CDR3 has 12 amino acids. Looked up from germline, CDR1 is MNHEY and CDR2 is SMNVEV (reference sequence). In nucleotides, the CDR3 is TGTGCCAGCAGTTCACAGAACAATGAGCAGTTCTTC. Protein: CASSSQNNEQFF.

The CDR3 spells CASSQAGGYEQYF. In DNA, the CDR3 is TGTGCCAGCAGCCAAGCCGGGGGCTACGAGCAGTACTTC. The chain joins TRBV3-1 to TRBJ2-7, with a tentative D call TRBD2 (6 bases). The CDR3 consists of 13 residues. V was shortened by 1 base and J by 3 bases, with 7 bases between the two germline ends. Germline V CDR1 and CDR2: LGHDT, YNNKEL (reference sequence).

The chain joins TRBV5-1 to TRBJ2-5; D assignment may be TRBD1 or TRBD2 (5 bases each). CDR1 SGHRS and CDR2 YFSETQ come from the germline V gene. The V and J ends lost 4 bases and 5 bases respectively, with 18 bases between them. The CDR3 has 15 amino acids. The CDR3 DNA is TGCGCCAGCAGCCGCACTGGGACGGAAAGGGAGACCCAGTACTTC. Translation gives CASSRTGTERETQYF.

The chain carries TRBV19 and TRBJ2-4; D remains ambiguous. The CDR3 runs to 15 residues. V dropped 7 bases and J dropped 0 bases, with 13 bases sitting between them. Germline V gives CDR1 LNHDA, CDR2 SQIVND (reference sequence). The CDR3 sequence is CASMRGGLAKNIQYF. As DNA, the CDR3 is TGTGCCAGTATGAGAGGTGGCCTAGCCAAAAACATTCAGTACTTC.

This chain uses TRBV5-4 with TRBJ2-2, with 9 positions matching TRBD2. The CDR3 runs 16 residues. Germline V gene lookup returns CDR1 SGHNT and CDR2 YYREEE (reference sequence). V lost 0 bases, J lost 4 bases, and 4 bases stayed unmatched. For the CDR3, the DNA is TGTGCCAGCAGCTTGGGGGCGGGAGGGCCCACCGGGGAGCTGTTTTTT. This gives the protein CASSLGAGGPTGELFF.

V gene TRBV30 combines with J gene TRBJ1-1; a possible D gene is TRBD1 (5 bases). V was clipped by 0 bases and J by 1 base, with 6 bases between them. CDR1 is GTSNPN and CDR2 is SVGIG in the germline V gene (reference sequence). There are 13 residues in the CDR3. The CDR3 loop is CAWSVQANTEAFF. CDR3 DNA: TGTGCCTGGAGTGTACAGGCGAACACTGAAGCTTTCTTT.

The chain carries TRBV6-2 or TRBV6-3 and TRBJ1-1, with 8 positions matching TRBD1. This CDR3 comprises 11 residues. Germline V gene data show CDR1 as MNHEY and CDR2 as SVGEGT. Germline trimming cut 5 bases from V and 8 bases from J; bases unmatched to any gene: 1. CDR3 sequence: CASSRDREAFF. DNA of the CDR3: TGTGCCAGCAGTCGGGACAGGGAAGCTTTCTTT.

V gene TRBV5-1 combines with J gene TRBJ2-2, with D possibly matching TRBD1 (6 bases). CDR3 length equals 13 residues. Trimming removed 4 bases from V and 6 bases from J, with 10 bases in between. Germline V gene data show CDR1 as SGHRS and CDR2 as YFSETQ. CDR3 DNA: TGCGCCAGCAGCGCAGGGGAGCCCGGGGAGCTGTTTTTT. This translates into CASSAGEPGELFF.

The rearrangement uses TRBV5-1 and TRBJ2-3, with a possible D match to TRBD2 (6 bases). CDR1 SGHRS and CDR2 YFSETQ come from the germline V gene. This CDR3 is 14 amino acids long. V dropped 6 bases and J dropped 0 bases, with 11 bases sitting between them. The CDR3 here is CASKAGTSTDTQYF. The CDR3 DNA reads TGCGCCAGCAAAGCGGGTACTAGCACAGATACGCAGTATTTT.